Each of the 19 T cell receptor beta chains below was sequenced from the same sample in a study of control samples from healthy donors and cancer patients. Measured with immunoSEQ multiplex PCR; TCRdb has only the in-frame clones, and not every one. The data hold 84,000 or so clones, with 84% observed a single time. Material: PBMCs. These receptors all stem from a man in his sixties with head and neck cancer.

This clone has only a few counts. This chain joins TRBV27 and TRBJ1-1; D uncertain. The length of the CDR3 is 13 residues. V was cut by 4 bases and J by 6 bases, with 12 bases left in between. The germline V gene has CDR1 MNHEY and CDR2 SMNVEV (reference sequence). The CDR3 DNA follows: TGTGCCAGCAGTTCAACACCGGGCTCTGAAGCTTTCTTT. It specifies CASSSTPGSEAFF.

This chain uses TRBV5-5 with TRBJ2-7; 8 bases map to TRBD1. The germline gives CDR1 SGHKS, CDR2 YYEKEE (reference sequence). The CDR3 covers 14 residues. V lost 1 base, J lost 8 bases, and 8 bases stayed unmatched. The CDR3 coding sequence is TGTGCCAGCAGCTTGAGGACAGGGCATCCCAAGCAGTACTTC. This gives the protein CASSLRTGHPKQYF.

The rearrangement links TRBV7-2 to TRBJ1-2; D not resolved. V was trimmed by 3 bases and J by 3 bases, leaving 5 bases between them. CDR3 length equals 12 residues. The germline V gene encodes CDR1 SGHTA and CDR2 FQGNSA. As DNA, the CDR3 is TGTGCCAGCAGCTTTGGCGACTATGGCTACACCTTC. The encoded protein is CASSFGDYGYTF.

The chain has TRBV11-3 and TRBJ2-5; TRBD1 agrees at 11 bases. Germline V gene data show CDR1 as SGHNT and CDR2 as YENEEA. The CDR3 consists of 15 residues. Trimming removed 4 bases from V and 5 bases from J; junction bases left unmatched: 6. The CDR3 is CASSSRTGGSETQYF. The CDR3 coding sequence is TGTGCCAGCAGCTCGCGGACAGGGGGCTCGGAGACCCAGTACTTC.

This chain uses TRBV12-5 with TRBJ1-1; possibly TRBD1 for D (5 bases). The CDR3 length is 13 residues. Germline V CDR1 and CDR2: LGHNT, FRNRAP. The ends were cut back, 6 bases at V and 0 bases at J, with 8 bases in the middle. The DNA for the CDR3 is TGTGCTAGTGGGCGACAGATGAACACTGAAGCTTTCTTT. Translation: CASGRQMNTEAFF.

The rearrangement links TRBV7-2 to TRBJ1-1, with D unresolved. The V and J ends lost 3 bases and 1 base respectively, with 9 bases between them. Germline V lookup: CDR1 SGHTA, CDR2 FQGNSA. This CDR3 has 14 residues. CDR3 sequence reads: CASSFAGGNTEAFF. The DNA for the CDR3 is TGTGCCAGCAGCTTCGCAGGAGGGAACACTGAAGCTTTCTTT.

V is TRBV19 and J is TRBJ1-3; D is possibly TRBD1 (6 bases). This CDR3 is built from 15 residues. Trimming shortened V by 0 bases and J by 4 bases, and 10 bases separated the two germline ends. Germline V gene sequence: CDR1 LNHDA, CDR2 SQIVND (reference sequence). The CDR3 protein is CASSIDRGPGNTIYF. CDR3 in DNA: TGTGCCAGTAGTATAGATCGGGGGCCAGGAAACACCATATATTTT.

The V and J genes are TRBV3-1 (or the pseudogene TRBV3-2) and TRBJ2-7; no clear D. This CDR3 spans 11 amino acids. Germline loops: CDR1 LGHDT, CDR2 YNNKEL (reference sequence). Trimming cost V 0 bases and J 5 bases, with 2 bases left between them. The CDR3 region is CASSQDNEQYF. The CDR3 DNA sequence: TGTGCCAGCAGCCAAGATAACGAGCAGTACTTC.

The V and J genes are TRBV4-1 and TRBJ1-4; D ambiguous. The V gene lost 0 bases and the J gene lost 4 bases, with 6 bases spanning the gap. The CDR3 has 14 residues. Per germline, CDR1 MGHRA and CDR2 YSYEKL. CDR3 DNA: TGCGCCAGCAGCCAAGATTACCGTAATGAAAAACTGTTTTTT. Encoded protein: CASSQDYRNEKLFF.

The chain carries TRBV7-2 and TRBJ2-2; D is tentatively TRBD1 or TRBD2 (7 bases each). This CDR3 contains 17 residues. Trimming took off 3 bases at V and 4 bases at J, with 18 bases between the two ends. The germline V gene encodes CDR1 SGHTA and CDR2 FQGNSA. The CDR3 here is CASSLRRQGEGTGELFF. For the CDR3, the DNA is TGTGCCAGCAGCTTGAGAAGGCAGGGGGAGGGCACCGGGGAGCTGTTTTTT.

The CDR3 here is CASSVDVSEDFGYTF. Here the CDR3 DNA reads TGTGCCAGCAGCGTAGACGTATCCGAGGATTTTGGCTACACCTTC. The rearrangement joins TRBV9 to TRBJ1-2; D ambiguous. This CDR3 has 15 amino acids. CDR1 SGDLS and CDR2 YYNGEE come from the germline V gene. The germline V and J ends were trimmed by 0 bases and 7 bases, with 16 bases remaining between them.

CDR3 loop: CASRAHFSGGGKTQYF. The CDR3 bases are TGTGCCAGCAGGGCCCATTTTAGCGGGGGGGGGAAGACCCAGTACTTC. The chain uses TRBV28 and TRBJ2-5, with 11 bases fitting TRBD2. CDR3 length equals 16 residues. Per the germline V gene, CDR1 is MDHEN and CDR2 is SYDVKM. J lost 6 bases, V lost 6 bases, and 12 bases had no gene match.

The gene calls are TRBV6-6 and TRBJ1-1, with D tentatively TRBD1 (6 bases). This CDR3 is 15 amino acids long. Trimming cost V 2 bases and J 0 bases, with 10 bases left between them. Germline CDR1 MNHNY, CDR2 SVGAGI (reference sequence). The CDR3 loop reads CASSYPGAMNTEAFF. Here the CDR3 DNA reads TGTGCCAGCAGTTACCCGGGGGCGATGAACACTGAAGCTTTCTTT.

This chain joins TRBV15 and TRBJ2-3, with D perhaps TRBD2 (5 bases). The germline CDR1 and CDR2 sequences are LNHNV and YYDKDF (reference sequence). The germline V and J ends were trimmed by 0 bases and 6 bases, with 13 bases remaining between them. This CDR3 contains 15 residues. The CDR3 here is CATSRDRRRIDTQYF. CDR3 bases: TGTGCCACCAGCAGAGATCGCAGGAGGATCGATACGCAGTATTTT. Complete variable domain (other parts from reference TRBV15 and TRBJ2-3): DAMVIQNPRYQVTQFGKPVTLSCSQTLNHNVMYWYQQKSSQAPKLLFHYYDKDFNNEADTPDNFQSRRPNTSFCFLDIRSPGLGDTAMYLCATSRDRRRIDTQYFGPGTRLTVL.

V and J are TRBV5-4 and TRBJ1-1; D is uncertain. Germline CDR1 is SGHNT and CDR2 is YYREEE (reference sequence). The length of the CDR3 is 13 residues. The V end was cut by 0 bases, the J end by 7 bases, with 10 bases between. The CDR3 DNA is TGTGCCAGCAGCTTGGAAAGGGTAGTTGAAGCTTTCTTT. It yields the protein CASSLERVVEAFF.

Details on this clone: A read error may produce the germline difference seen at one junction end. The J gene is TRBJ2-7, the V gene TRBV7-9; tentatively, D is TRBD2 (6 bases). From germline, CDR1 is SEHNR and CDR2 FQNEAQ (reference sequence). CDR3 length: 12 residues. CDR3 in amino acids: CASSLGGEIRDF. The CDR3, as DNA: TGTGCCAGCAGCTTAGGCGGGGAGATACGGGACTTC.

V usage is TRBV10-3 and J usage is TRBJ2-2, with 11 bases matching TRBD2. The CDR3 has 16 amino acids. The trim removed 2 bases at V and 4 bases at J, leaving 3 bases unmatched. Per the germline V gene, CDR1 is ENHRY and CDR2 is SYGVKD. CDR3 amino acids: CAISEATSGITGELFF. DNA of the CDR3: TGTGCCATCAGTGAGGCGACTAGCGGGATCACCGGGGAGCTGTTTTTT.

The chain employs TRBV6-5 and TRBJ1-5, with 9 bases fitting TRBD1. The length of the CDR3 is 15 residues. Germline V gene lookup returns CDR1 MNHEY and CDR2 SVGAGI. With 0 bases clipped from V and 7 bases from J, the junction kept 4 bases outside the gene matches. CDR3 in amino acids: CASSYSGTGRQPQHF. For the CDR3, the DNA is TGTGCCAGCAGTTACTCCGGGACAGGGAGGCAGCCCCAGCATTTT.

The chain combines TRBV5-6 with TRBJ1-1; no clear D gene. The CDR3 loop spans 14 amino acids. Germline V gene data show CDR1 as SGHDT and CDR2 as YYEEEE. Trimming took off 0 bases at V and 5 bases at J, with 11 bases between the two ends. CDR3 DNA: TGTGCCAGCAGCTTGGCCGGTTACCGGACTGAAGCTTTCTTT. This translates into CASSLAGYRTEAFF. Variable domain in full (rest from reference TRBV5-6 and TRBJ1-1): DAGVTQSPTHLIKTRGQQVTLRCSPKSGHDTVSWYQQALGQGPQFIFQYYEEEERQRGNFPDRFSGHQFPNYSSELNVNALLLGDSALYLCASSLAGYRTEAFFGQGTRLTVV.